A selection of T cell receptor beta chains follows, all from one sample in a study of shared clonotypes between healthy human individuals. Only in-frame clones appear in the TCRdb table, and some are missing; sequencing was by immunoSEQ multiplex PCR. The data contain about 1.4 million clones, more than 95% of them singletons. Sequencing was carried out using naive CD4+ T cells sorted from blood. The source of these receptors is a man aged 25-45 years in good health. Each CDR3 is given with its conserved first and last residue. Each record gives: clone size, V gene, J gene, CDR3 protein. Clone size is given for some rows only: seen once, a few or many times, or a class if the clone is expanded.

>.|TRBV5-1|TRBJ2-5
CASSSSQLEETQYF
>.|TRBV5-1|TRBJ2-7
CASSLGTGVREQYF
>.|TRBV6-1|TRBJ2-1
CASSAGTSSYNEQFF
>.|TRBV29-1|TRBJ1-5
CSVASGLSNQPQHF
>.|TRBV27|TRBJ2-1
CASALGNEQFF
>.|TRBV9|TRBJ2-1
CASSAGLNHEQFF
>.|TRBV19|TRBJ1-1
CASSMAGQFEAFF
>.|TRBV4-3|TRBJ2-7
CASSHLTSGKYEQYF
>.|TRBV28|TRBJ1-4
CASSSSIARKLFF
>.|TRBV11-2|TRBJ2-2
CASSRDRGNTGELFF
>.|TRBV7-9|TRBJ2-5
CASRRTGAIQETQYF
>.|TRBV27|TRBJ1-5
CASSTQGRSNQPQHF
>.|TRBV11-1|TRBJ2-5
CASSPGTGQETQYF
>.|TRBV7-2|TRBJ1-2
CASSLGQGSYGYTF
>.|TRBV6-1|TRBJ2-3
CASSAGGPDTQYF
>.|TRBV6-1|TRBJ2-7
CASSNPDTWVVQYF
>.|TRBV18|TRBJ2-5
CASSRFRDRQETQYF
>.|TRBV27|TRBJ1-5
CASSRNGNQPQHF
>.|TRBV4-1|TRBJ2-4
CASSQDSGQRIQYF
>.|TRBV28|TRBJ2-1
CASSFPPGGLSSYNEQFF
>.|TRBV21-1|TRBJ2-5
CASERVRQETQYF
>.|TRBV6-6|TRBJ2-5
CASSRTSGQETQYF
>.|TRBV9|TRBJ2-3
CASSVLAEGTDTQYF
>.|TRBV6-5|TRBJ2-7
CASSYGTSRERDEQYF
>.|TRBV5-1|TRBJ2-1
CASSPGLAYSYNEQFF
>.|TRBV12-5|TRBJ2-1
CASGLVLGGAGPDEQFF
>.|TRBV6-1|TRBJ2-1
CASRTPSPPYNEQFF
>.|TRBV18|TRBJ2-7
CASSADRGAPYEQYF
>once|TRBV28|TRBJ2-3
CASREIRTSFTDTQYF
>.|TRBV7-9|TRBJ2-1
CASSLETASGSGNRFF
>.|TRBV6-1|TRBJ2-1
CASRTSGSYNEQFF
>.|TRBV6-1|TRBJ1-1
CASREGGRSVSRSEAFF
>.|TRBV5-1|TRBJ2-7
CASSFSGSTHEQYF
>.|TRBV19|TRBJ1-1
CASSWTGGAVGTEAFF
>.|TRBV7-6|TRBJ2-7
CASSLPNSGSYEQYF
>.|TRBV10-3|TRBJ2-1
CAISESAGEGYNEQFF
>.|TRBV5-1|TRBJ2-2
CASSHQTSGSAGELFF
>once|TRBV10-3|TRBJ1-1
CAISERTGGVKTAFF
>.|TRBV29-1|TRBJ1-1
CSVDVGGTEAFF
>.|TRBV18|TRBJ1-2
CASSPVDRGGGYTF
>.|TRBV10-3|TRBJ2-5
CAIKRPTSETQYF
>.|TRBV28|TRBJ1-3
CAIEQVKSNTIYF
>.|TRBV30|TRBJ2-7
CAWSPHSYEQYF
>.|TRBV30|TRBJ2-7
CAWSRQGGEQYF
>.|TRBV5-1|TRBJ1-1
CASSLSSGTTEAFF
>.|TRBV5-1|TRBJ2-1
CASSLAGSRPYDEQFF
>.|TRBV27|TRBJ2-1
CASSLDWRMDEQFF
>once|TRBV4-2|TRBJ2-7
CASSLVGNGEQYF
>.|TRBV28|TRBJ2-7
CASRQVYEQYF
>.|TRBV5-6|TRBJ2-1
CASRVEGVENEQFF
>.|TRBV11-2|TRBJ2-1
CASSLVYGAYEQFF
>.|TRBV5-6|TRBJ2-7
CASIARLRRHEQYF
>once|TRBV5-1|TRBJ2-7
CASSRDRGQDEQYF
>.|TRBV5-5|TRBJ2-2
CASSLIEGGELFF
>.|TRBV5-4|TRBJ2-5
CASSSPERQETQYF